These 17 T cell receptor beta chains share one sample of origin, sequenced in a study of T cell responses to AZD1222 COVID-19 vaccine. Here immunoSEQ multiplex PCR was the method, and the copy in TCRdb shows in-frame clones only, minus some. The sample holds 25,000 to 30,000 clones, 78% seen once. Source: peripheral blood, taken on day 0 of AZD1222 vaccination. The receptors originated from an adult in good health.

This clone occurred a few times. The CDR3 nucleotides are TGCGCCAGCAGCTTCTCGGCGTGGGACTATGGCTACACCTTC. Its protein product is CASSFSAWDYGYTF. V and J are TRBV5-1 and TRBJ1-2; no firm D call. The CDR3 is 14 amino acids. CDR1 SGHRS and CDR2 YFSETQ come from the germline V gene. Trimming shortened V by 2 bases and J by 3 bases, and 11 bases separated the two germline ends.

The chain uses TRBV6-6 and TRBJ1-3; TRBD1 aligns across 10 bases. The CDR3 sequence is 16 residues long. Germline CDR1 is MNHNY and CDR2 is SVGAGI (reference sequence). J gave up 0 bases and V 5 bases, and 4 bases lay outside the gene matches. CDR3 loop: CASSRGQGISGNTIYF. CDR3 nucleotide sequence: TGTGCCAGCAGTCGGGGACAGGGGATCTCTGGAAACACCATATATTTT.

Note on this clone: One end of the junction does not line up with germline, which may come from a read error. This chain uses TRBV7-2 with TRBJ2-2, with a weak D call TRBD2 (6 bases). Germline lookup yields CDR1 SGHTA and CDR2 FQGNSA. The length of the CDR3 is 16 residues. CDR3 in DNA: TGTGCCAGCAGCTTAGTGGCAGGACTAAGTACCGGTGAGCTGTTTTTT. Translation: CASSLVAGLSTGELFF.

The rearrangement joins TRBV27 to TRBJ1-1; tentative D call: TRBD1 (5 bases). The CDR3 has 15 amino acids. Germline V gives CDR1 MNHEY, CDR2 SMNVEV (reference sequence). The V and J ends lost 1 base and 1 base respectively, with 10 bases between them. CDR3 protein: CASSLFGGENTEAFF. The CDR3 DNA sequence: TGTGCCAGCAGTTTATTCGGGGGGGAGAACACTGAAGCTTTCTTT.

The chain joins TRBV3-1 (or the pseudogene TRBV3-2) to TRBJ2-6; the D gene is possibly TRBD2 (5 bases). The CDR3 has 15 residues. V lost 4 bases and J 2 bases, leaving 9 bases between the germline ends. Per the germline V gene, CDR1 is LGHDT and CDR2 is YNNKEL (reference sequence). Here the CDR3 reads CASSPLGAGANVLTF. CDR3 DNA sequence: TGTGCCAGCAGCCCCCTCGGGGCTGGGGCCAACGTCCTGACTTTC.

V gene TRBV30 combines with J gene TRBJ1-4; TRBD1 might be the D (6 bases). The germline V and J ends were trimmed by 5 bases and 3 bases, with 16 bases remaining between them. This CDR3 comprises 15 residues. Looked up from germline, CDR1 is GTSNPN and CDR2 is SVGIG (reference sequence). CDR3 sequence: CAWEGGSASNEKLFF. The CDR3, as DNA: TGTGCCTGGGAGGGGGGGAGTGCTTCTAATGAAAAACTGTTTTTT.

The rearrangement joins TRBV12-3 or TRBV12-4 to TRBJ1-2; 7 positions match TRBD1. The J segment lost 1 base and the V segment lost 6 bases, leaving 2 bases of the junction unmatched. The CDR3 spans 13 residues. For the CDR3, the DNA is TGTGCCAGCAGACGGGACAGTAACTATGGCTACACCTTC. Translation gives CASRRDSNYGYTF.

The chain joins TRBV6-6 to TRBJ1-2; D is undetermined. Germline V CDR1 and CDR2: MNHNY, SVGAGI (reference sequence). V dropped 4 bases and J dropped 2 bases, with 8 bases sitting between them. The CDR3 is 13 residues long. The CDR3 protein is CASSFDPNYGYTF. The CDR3 nucleotides are TGTGCCAGCAGTTTCGACCCCAACTATGGCTACACCTTC.

V usage is TRBV10-3 and J usage is TRBJ1-1, with D possibly being TRBD1 (6 bases). The germline V and J ends were trimmed by 3 bases and 4 bases, with 18 bases remaining between them. The CDR3 has 16 residues. Germline CDR1 ENHRY, CDR2 SYGVKD. CDR3 amino acids: CAISELRRTEGTEAFF. The CDR3 DNA sequence: TGTGCCATCAGTGAACTGCGCCGGACAGAAGGCACTGAAGCTTTCTTT.

The chain is built from TRBV7-6 and TRBJ2-2; D gene ambiguous. This CDR3 has 17 amino acids. CDR1 is SGHVS, CDR2 FNYEAQ, per germline. Deletions cut 3 bases from V and 2 bases from J, with 16 bases between. In DNA form, the CDR3 reads TGTGCCAGCAGCTTGATCGGGTCATCGGTCAACACCGGGGAGCTGTTTTTT. Amino acid sequence: CASSLIGSSVNTGELFF. The full variable domain, with the rest looked up from reference TRBV7-6 and TRBJ2-2, is GAGVSQSPRYKVTKRGQDVALRCDPISGHVSLYWYRQALGQGPEFLTYFNYEAQQDKSGLPNDRFSAERPEGSISTLTIQRTEQRDSAMYRCASSLIGSSVNTGELFFGEGSRLTVL.

As to this clone: The junction does not match germline at one end; this may be a read error. The chain combines TRBV7-7 with TRBJ2-1; TRBD2 matches 10 bases. Germline assignment: CDR1 SSHAT and CDR2 FNYEAQ (reference sequence). CDR3 size: 15 residues. CDR3 DNA sequence: TGTGCTAGCAGCTTAGGTAGCGGGGGGTACAATGAGCAGTTCTTC. Translated: CASSLGSGGYNEQFF.

The chain employs TRBV5-1 and TRBJ2-7; a possible D gene is TRBD1 (5 bases). V was clipped by 6 bases and J by 3 bases, with 7 bases between them. This CDR3 is 11 amino acids long. CDR1 and CDR2 (germline): SGHRS, YFSETQ. Here the CDR3 reads CASTDSYEQYF. In nucleotides, the CDR3 is TGCGCCAGCACTGACAGCTACGAGCAGTACTTC.

This chain joins TRBV7-2 and TRBJ2-3; TRBD1 matches at 7 bases. The V segment lost 5 bases and the J segment 1 base; nucleotides outside the gene matches: 12. Germline CDR1 SGHTA, CDR2 FQGNSA. The CDR3 is made up of 17 amino acids. CDR3 loop: CASSLGKTGLGTDTQYF. DNA for the CDR3: TGTGCCAGCAGCCTAGGGAAGACAGGGTTAGGCACAGATACGCAGTATTTT.

In this sample, this clone turned up a few times. This chain connects TRBV19 to TRBJ2-7; D not certain. V lost 0 bases to trimming and J lost 4 bases, with 16 bases between them. The length of the CDR3 is 16 residues. CDR1 is LNHDA, CDR2 SQIVND, per germline (reference sequence). CDR3 sequence: CASSIDHARLPYEQYF. The CDR3, as DNA: TGTGCCAGTAGTATAGATCATGCACGGCTCCCATACGAGCAGTACTTC.

V is TRBV7-8 and J is TRBJ2-3; D is undetermined. The CDR3 contains 15 residues. Germline V gene sequence: CDR1 SGHVS, CDR2 FQNEAQ. The germline V and J ends were trimmed by 1 base and 4 bases, with 12 bases remaining between them. The CDR3 region is CASSLEGRIADTQYF. In nucleotides, the CDR3 is TGTGCCAGCAGCTTAGAGGGCAGGATTGCAGATACGCAGTATTTT.

The V and J genes are TRBV7-8 and TRBJ2-3, with 9 bases identical to TRBD2. The V segment lost 9 bases and the J segment 6 bases; nucleotides outside the gene matches: 10. Looked up from germline, CDR1 is SGHVS and CDR2 is FQNEAQ. This CDR3 has 14 residues. CDR3 residues: CASEPREGGDTQYF. Written as DNA, the CDR3 is TGTGCCAGTGAGCCGCGGGAGGGCGGGGATACGCAGTATTTT. Full variable domain (rest looked up from reference TRBV7-8 and TRBJ2-3): GAGVSQSPRYKVAKRGQDVALRCDPISGHVSLFWYQQALGQGPEFLTYFQNEAQLDKSGLPSDRFFAERPEGSVSTLKIQRTQQEDSAVYLCASEPREGGDTQYFGPGTRLTVL.

The rearrangement uses TRBV2 and TRBJ2-7; D may be TRBD2 (5 bases). In germline, CDR1 is SNHLY, CDR2 FYNNEI. Trimming took off 5 bases at V and 2 bases at J, with 7 bases between the two ends. The CDR3 covers 12 residues. CDR3 nucleotides: TGTGCCAGCAGTTCGGGGACCTACGAGCAGTACTTC. Protein product: CASSSGTYEQYF.